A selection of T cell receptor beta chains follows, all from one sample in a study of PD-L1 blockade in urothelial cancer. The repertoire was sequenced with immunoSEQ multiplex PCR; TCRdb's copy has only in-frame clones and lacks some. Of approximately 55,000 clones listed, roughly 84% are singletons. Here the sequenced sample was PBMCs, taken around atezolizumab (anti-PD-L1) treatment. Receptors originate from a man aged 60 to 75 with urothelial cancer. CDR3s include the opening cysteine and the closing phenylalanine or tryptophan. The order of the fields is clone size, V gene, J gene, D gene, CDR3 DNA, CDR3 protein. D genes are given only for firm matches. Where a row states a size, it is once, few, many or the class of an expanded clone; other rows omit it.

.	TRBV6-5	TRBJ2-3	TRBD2	TGTGCCAGCAGTACGGGACTAGCGGGGGCAGATACGCAGTATTTT	CASSTGLAGADTQYF
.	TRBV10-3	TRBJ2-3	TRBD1	TGTGCCACCGGGACAGGCAACACAGATACGCAGTATTTT	CATGTGNTDTQYF
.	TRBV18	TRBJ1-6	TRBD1	TGTGCCAGCTCACCAAGGCAGGGGGTTGACCCATACTCACCCCTCCACTTT	CASSPRQGVDPYSPLHF
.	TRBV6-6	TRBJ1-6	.	TGTGCCAGCATAGGGGTTCCTTTTAATTCACCCCTCCACTTT	CASIGVPFNSPLHF
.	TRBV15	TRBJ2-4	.	TGTGCCACCAGCTATCAGGGAGCCAAAAACATTCAGTACTTC	CATSYQGAKNIQYF
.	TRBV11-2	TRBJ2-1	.	TGTGCCAGCAGCTTTGCGGGATCCATCTACAATGAGCAGTTCTTC	CASSFAGSIYNEQFF
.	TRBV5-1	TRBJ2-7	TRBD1	TGCGCCAGCAGCTTGGGTTTCCCGGGACAGGGGCAACACGAGCAGTACTTC	CASSLGFPGQGQHEQYF
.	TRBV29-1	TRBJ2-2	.	TGCAGCGTGGGTTCCGGGTTATCAGGGGAGCTGTTTTTT	CSVGSGLSGELFF
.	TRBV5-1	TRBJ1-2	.	TGCGCCAGCAGCCCCCGGATGGGCCATGACTATGGCTACACCTTC	CASSPRMGHDYGYTF
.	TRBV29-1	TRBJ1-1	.	TGCAGCGTGGGACATAACACTGAAGCTTTCTTT	CSVGHNTEAFF
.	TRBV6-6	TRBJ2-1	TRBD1	TGTGCCAGCAGTGGGGACAGTTTTGAGCAGTTCTTC	CASSGDSFEQFF
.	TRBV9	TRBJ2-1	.	TGTGCCAGCAGCGTAGCGCAGGGCCGTGAGCAGTTCTTC	CASSVAQGREQFF
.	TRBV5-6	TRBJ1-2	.	TGTGCCAGCAGCTTGGGCTCGGTAATGTCGAGCGGTGGCTACACCTTC	CASSLGSVMSSGGYTF
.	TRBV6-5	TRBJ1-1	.	TGTGCCAGCAGTTACAATCAAGGGGCTAAGGTCACTGAAGCTTTCTTT	CASSYNQGAKVTEAFF
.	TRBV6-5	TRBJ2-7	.	TGTGCCACGTCGGGTAGTTCCTCCTACGAGCAGTACTTC	CATSGSSSYEQYF
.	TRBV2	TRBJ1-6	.	TGTGCCAGCATTAAAGACTTTAATTCACCCCTCCACTTT	CASIKDFNSPLHF
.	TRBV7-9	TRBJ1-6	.	TGTGCCAGCAGCTTAGACTGGAGCGATCGTTCACCCCTCCACTTT	CASSLDWSDRSPLHF
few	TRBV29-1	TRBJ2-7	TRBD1	TGCAGCGTTACAGGGGGCCTTTCCTACGAGCAGTACTTC	CSVTGGLSYEQYF
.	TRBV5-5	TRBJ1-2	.	TGTGCCAGCAGCTTGGAAACATCTAACTATGGCTACACCTTC	CASSLETSNYGYTF
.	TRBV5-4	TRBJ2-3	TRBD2	TGTGCCAGCAGCTTCAGCGGGAGTGCGGATACGCAGTATTTT	CASSFSGSADTQYF
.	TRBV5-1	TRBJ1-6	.	TGCGCCAGCAGCTTGGCAGGGGTTTATAATTCACCCCTCCACTTT	CASSLAGVYNSPLHF
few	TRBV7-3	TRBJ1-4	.	TGTGCCAGCAGCTTCGACGGAGCAACTAATGAAAAACTGTTTTTT	CASSFDGATNEKLFF
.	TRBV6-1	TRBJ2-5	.	TGTGCCAGCAGTGAAGCGTTAGGAGGCGGTAGGGAGACCCAGTACTTC	CASSEALGGGRETQYF
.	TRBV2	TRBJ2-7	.	TGTGCCAGCAGTCCACAGTGGGGAGCCACGAGCTCCTACGAGCAGTACTTC	CASSPQWGATSSYEQYF
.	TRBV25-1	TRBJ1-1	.	TGTGCCAGCAGTGATGTTTACGGACAGCCGAACACTGAAGCTTTCTTT	CASSDVYGQPNTEAFF
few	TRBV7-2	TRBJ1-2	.	TGTGCCAGCACCATGGGAGATTCTCGTCTCTATGGCTACACCTTC	CASTMGDSRLYGYTF
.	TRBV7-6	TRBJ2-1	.	TGTGCCAGCAGCTTGCCATTTCGGACTTCTCCTTACAATGAGCAGTTCTTC	CASSLPFRTSPYNEQFF
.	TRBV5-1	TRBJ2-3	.	TGCGCCAGCAGCTTAGGCAGGGCATCAGATACGCAGTATTTT	CASSLGRASDTQYF
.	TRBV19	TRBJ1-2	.	TGTGCCAGTAGTATTCTCGCGAACTATGGCTACACCTTC	CASSILANYGYTF
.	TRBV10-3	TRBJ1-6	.	TGTGCCATCACCCAGGACATGTATAATTCACCCCTCCACTTT	CAITQDMYNSPLHF
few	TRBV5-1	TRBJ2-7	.	TGCGCCAGCACCCTCGGTGGGGGGGCCTCCTACGAGCAGTACTTC	CASTLGGGASYEQYF
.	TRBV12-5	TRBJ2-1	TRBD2	TGTGCTAGTGGTTTGGGCCGAACTAGCGTCAATGAGCAGTTCTTC	CASGLGRTSVNEQFF
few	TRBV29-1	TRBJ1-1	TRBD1	TGCAGCGTCGATACTCGACAGGGGGCCACTGAAGCTTTCTTT	CSVDTRQGATEAFF
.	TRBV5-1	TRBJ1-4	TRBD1	TGCGCCAGCAGCCTTCCGACAGGGACAGCTAATGAAAAACTGTTTTTT	CASSLPTGTANEKLFF
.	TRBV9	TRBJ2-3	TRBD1	TGTGCCAGCAGCGTAACCGGGACAGGGTACTCAGATACGCAGTATTTT	CASSVTGTGYSDTQYF
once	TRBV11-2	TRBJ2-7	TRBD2	TGTGCCAGCAGCTTACCCACTAGCGGGGGGTCCCAGAGGTACGAGCAGTACTTC	CASSLPTSGGSQRYEQYF
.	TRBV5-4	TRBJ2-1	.	TGTGCCAGCAGCTTAACGGACTTCGGGGAGCAGTTCTTC	CASSLTDFGEQFF
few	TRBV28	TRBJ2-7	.	TGTGCCAGCAGCCCCACGGAGGGGCAGTACTTC	CASSPTEGQYF
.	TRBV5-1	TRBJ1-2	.	TGCGCCAGCAGCTTAGAGACACCTAACTATGGCTACACCTTC	CASSLETPNYGYTF
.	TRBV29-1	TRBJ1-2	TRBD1	TGCAGCGTTGAAGATTTGACAGGGGACGGCTACACCTTC	CSVEDLTGDGYTF
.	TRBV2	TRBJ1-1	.	TGTGCCAGCAGGTACAAACAGAACACTGAAGCTTTCTTT	CASRYKQNTEAFF
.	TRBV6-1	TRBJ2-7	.	TGTGCCATTTCGCAACTCGGGTTCACCTACGAGCAGTACTTC	CAISQLGFTYEQYF
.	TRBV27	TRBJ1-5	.	TGTGCCAGCAGTGCCCTCAAGGGCGGTCGGGGGGATCATCAGCCCCAGCATTTT	CASSALKGGRGDHQPQHF
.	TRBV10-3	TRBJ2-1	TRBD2	TGTGCCATCAATCCTAGCGGCCTCTCCTACAATGAGCAGTTCTTC	CAINPSGLSYNEQFF